The sample holds a few counts of the clone carrying this TCR beta chain. TCRdb re-analysed the RT-PCR reads in MiXCR, keeping a single row per CDR3 protein. The sample includes around 160,000 distinct CDR3 sequences, approximately 30% seen only once; the top ten take approximately 3.5%. The sample originates from a study of patients and donors after allogeneic stem cell transplantation. V was cut by 2 bases and J by 0 bases, with 8 bases left in between. CDR1 and CDR2 from the germline V gene are SGHAT and FQNNGV. The CDR3 is 15 amino acids. The clonotype comes from a human donor who was either an allogeneic HSCT recipient or a stem cell or donor lymphocyte infusion donor (not recorded which). It is not recorded whose cells these are; they may come from a transplant donor. This chain links TRBV11-2 with TRBJ2-1; the D gene is possibly TRBD2 (6 bases). Sequencing was done on a sample of blood, either unsorted or a sorted T cell fraction (not recorded which). The CDR3, as DNA: TGTGCCAGCAGCTTATTCGGGAGCTCCTACAATGAGCAGTTCTTC. Protein: CASSLFGSSYNEQFF.